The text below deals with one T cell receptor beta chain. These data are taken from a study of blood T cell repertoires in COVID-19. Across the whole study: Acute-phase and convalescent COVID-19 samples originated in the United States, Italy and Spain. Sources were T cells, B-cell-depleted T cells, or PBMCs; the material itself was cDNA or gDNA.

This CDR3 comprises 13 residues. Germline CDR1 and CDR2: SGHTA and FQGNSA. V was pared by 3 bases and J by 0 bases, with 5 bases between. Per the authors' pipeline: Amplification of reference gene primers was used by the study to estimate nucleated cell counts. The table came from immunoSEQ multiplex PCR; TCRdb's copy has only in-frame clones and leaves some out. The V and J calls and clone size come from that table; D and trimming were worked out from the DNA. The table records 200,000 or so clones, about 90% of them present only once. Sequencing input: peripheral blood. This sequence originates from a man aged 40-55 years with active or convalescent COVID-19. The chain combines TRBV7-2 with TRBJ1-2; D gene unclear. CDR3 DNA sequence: TGTGCCAGCAGCTTCCGGGCTAACTATGGCTACACCTTC. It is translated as CASSFRANYGYTF.